Described below is a single TCR beta chain sequence and its context. Assay used: immunoSEQ multiplex PCR; TCRdb lists only in-frame clones, some missing. The sample shows more than 85,000 clones, around 89% of them seen only once. The sample belongs to a study of control samples from healthy donors and cancer patients. Germline assignment: CDR1 SGDLS and CDR2 YYNGEE. V trimming: 4 bases; J trimming: 4 bases; junction bases outside the gene matches: 11. The CDR3 is made up of 15 amino acids. V usage is TRBV9 and J usage is TRBJ2-7, with TRBD1 matching over 7 bases. The material sequenced was blood. The sequence came from a woman between 45 and 65 years old in good health. The CDR3 loop reads CASSLRDSSTYEQYF. The CDR3 DNA sequence: TGTGCCAGCAGCCTCCGGGACAGCTCAACTTACGAGCAGTACTTC.